What follows are 8 T cell receptor beta chains derived from one specimen sequenced in a study of blood T cell repertoires in COVID-19. Clones were read by immunoSEQ multiplex PCR, and TCRdb kept only the in-frame ones, dropping some. The repertoire holds about 140,000 clones, with around 82% as singletons. Sequenced: PBMCs or T cells enriched from blood (not recorded which). The source of these receptors is a man in his forties with acute COVID-19.

This clone came up once. The chain recombines TRBV18 with TRBJ1-1; D may be TRBD1 (5 bases). In germline, CDR1 is KGHSH, CDR2 LQKENI. V was shortened by 3 bases and J by 5 bases, with 16 bases between the two germline ends. CDR3 size: 15 residues. The CDR3 is CASSPSRREGTEAFF. In DNA, the CDR3 is TGTGCCAGCTCACCTAGCCGACGGGAGGGGACTGAAGCTTTCTTT.

The rearrangement uses TRBV4-1 and TRBJ2-1; tentative D call: TRBD2 (5 bases). CDR3 size: 16 residues. Trimming left V 1 base short and J 5 bases short, with 15 bases between. Germline CDR1 and CDR2: MGHRA and YSYEKL. CDR3 sequence: CASSQGGAAVNNEQFF. For the CDR3, the DNA is TGCGCCAGCAGCCAAGGGGGAGCTGCGGTTAACAATGAGCAGTTCTTC.

V is TRBV12-3 or TRBV12-4 and J is TRBJ2-3; TRBD2 might be the D (6 bases). CDR3 length: 13 amino acids. Trimming shortened V by 6 bases and J by 3 bases, and 10 bases separated the two germline ends. The CDR3 sequence: CASSAGNTDTQYF. CDR3 coding DNA: TGTGCCAGCAGCGCGGGAAATACAGATACGCAGTATTTT.

The chain employs TRBV27 and TRBJ2-7, with 9 bases fitting TRBD1. Unmatched junction bases numbered 9, after V lost 6 bases and J lost 6 bases. The V gene's germline CDR1 is MNHEY and CDR2 SMNVEV (reference sequence). The CDR3 extends over 14 amino acids. In nucleotides, the CDR3 is TGTGCCAGCAGCCTCTCGGGGACAGGGATCGAGCAGTACTTC. It codes for CASSLSGTGIEQYF.

This clone was counted a single time. CDR3: CASEDNANTGELFF. DNA for the CDR3: TGTGCCAGCGAGGACAACGCGAACACCGGGGAGCTGTTTTTT. The chain is built from TRBV9 and TRBJ2-2, with TRBD1 as a possible D gene (5 bases). V dropped 7 bases and J dropped 0 bases, with 10 bases sitting between them. Germline CDR1 is SGDLS and CDR2 is YYNGEE. This CDR3 has 14 amino acids.

The V gene is TRBV29-1, the J gene TRBJ2-1; D may be TRBD1 (5 bases). V was pared by 4 bases and J by 9 bases, with 13 bases between. The CDR3 is 12 amino acids. Looked up from germline, CDR1 is SQVTM and CDR2 is ANQGSEA. The CDR3 sequence: CSVVARAVEQFF. CDR3 nucleotides: TGCAGCGTTGTAGCCAGGGCGGTTGAGCAGTTCTTC.

The genes are TRBV20-1 and TRBJ1-1; 10 bases align to TRBD1. The V gene's germline CDR1 is DFQATT and CDR2 SNEGSKA (reference sequence). Germline trimming cut 3 bases from V and 5 bases from J; bases unmatched to any gene: 9. The CDR3 runs to 15 residues. The CDR3 DNA reads TGCAGTGCTAGTGGTTCCGGACAGGGGGTTACTGAAGCTTTCTTT. Protein product: CSASGSGQGVTEAFF.

The genes are TRBV28 and TRBJ2-7; 10 bases line up with TRBD2. There are 15 residues in the CDR3. J was trimmed by 3 bases and V by 5 bases; bases with no gene match: 7. From germline, CDR1 is MDHEN and CDR2 SYDVKM. The CDR3 reads CASSGKREGRYEQYF. The CDR3 DNA reads as TGTGCCAGCAGTGGGAAGCGGGAGGGTCGCTACGAGCAGTACTTC.